Each of the 16 T cell receptor beta chains below was sequenced from the same sample in a study of CD4 T cells in relation to SARS-CoV-2 and coronaviruses. Profiling relied on immunoSEQ multiplex PCR, and the TCRdb table lists in-frame clones only, not all of them. This sample has tens of thousands of clones, with around three quarters found just once. CD4+ T cells from unexposed donors were obtained before the COVID-19 pandemic (2011-2018). The cells were cultured for about ten days before CD4+ T cells were isolated. These receptors' antigens are unknown. Sequencing was done on a sample of CD4+ T cells from PBMCs, cultured in vitro. The receptor set was obtained from a human donor in good health.

The chain is built from TRBV5-1 and TRBJ2-5; D perhaps matches TRBD1 (5 bases). The CDR3 has 14 amino acids. With 1 base removed from V and 0 bases from J, the gap between germline ends came to 7 bases. Germline loops: CDR1 SGHRS, CDR2 YFSETQ. The CDR3 region has the DNA TGCGCCAGCAGCTTGCCAGGGAACCAAGAGACCCAGTACTTC. This translates into CASSLPGNQETQYF.

The V call is TRBV10-3, the J call TRBJ1-1; the D is unclear. Germline CDR1 and CDR2: ENHRY and SYGVKD. Trimming pared 0 bases from V and 4 bases from J, leaving 9 bases between. The CDR3 covers 14 residues. The CDR3 DNA reads TGTGCCATCAGTGAGTCGGGCAGACGCACTGAAGCTTTCTTT. It codes for CAISESGRRTEAFF.

In its sample, this clone was seen once. The V call is TRBV2, the J call TRBJ2-3, with D possibly being TRBD2 (6 bases). Germline V lookup: CDR1 SNHLY, CDR2 FYNNEI. This CDR3 has 13 amino acids. V was cut by 6 bases and J by 3 bases, with 10 bases left in between. The CDR3 here is CASRERATDTQYF. CDR3 bases: TGTGCCAGCAGGGAGCGGGCGACAGATACGCAGTATTTT. The entire variable domain, with the rest obtained from reference TRBV2 and TRBJ2-3, is as follows: EPEVTQTPSHQVTQMGQEVILRCVPISNHLYFYWYRQILGQKVEFLVSFYNNEISEKSEIFDDQFSVERPDGSNFTLKIRSTKLEDSAMYFCASRERATDTQYFGPGTRLTVL.

The chain is built from TRBV4-3 and TRBJ2-1; D unresolved. The germline V gene has CDR1 LGHNA and CDR2 YSLEER. V shed 1 base and J shed 4 bases, with 8 bases lying between them. The CDR3 length is 14 residues. The CDR3 nucleotides read TGCGCCAGCAGCCAAGCGCTACAGTACAATGAGCAGTTCTTC. Encoded protein: CASSQALQYNEQFF.

This clone was recorded only once. The junction does not match germline at one end; this may be a read error. The chain recombines TRBV7-7 with TRBJ2-5; 7 bases align to TRBD2. CDR1 is SSHAT, CDR2 FNYEAQ, per germline (reference sequence). The CDR3 runs to 14 residues. The CDR3 DNA reads TGTGCTAGCAGCTTAGCGGGCAGGCAAGAGACCCAGTACTTC. Translating gives CASSLAGRQETQYF. The full variable domain, rest sourced from reference TRBV7-7 and TRBJ2-5, is GAGVSQSPRYKVTKRGQDVTLRCDPISSHATLYWYQQALGQGPEFLTYFNYEAQPDKSGLPSDRFSAERPEGSISTLTIQRTEQRDSAMYRCASSLAGRQETQYFGPGTRLLVL.

This chain links TRBV7-2 with TRBJ2-5, with 7 bases lining up with TRBD2. This CDR3 has 14 residues. Germline values: CDR1 SGHTA, CDR2 FQGNSA. V trimming: 5 bases; J trimming: 5 bases; junction bases outside the gene matches: 8. The CDR3: CASSPGLVAETQYF. In nucleotides, the CDR3 is TGTGCCAGCAGCCCCGGACTAGTCGCGGAGACCCAGTACTTC.

The gene calls are TRBV4-1 and TRBJ1-1; TRBD1 matches at 8 bases. The germline V gene has CDR1 MGHRA and CDR2 YSYEKL. This CDR3 comprises 13 residues. J lost 8 bases, V lost 0 bases, and 2 bases had no gene match. The CDR3 loop reads CASSQDRGREAFF. CDR3 DNA: TGCGCCAGCAGCCAAGACAGGGGGCGCGAAGCTTTCTTT.

The chain couples TRBV19 to TRBJ1-5; TRBD1 aligns across 7 bases. The germline gives CDR1 LNHDA, CDR2 SQIVND (reference sequence). The CDR3 has 14 residues. The J segment lost 4 bases and the V segment lost 3 bases, leaving 3 bases of the junction unmatched. CDR3 residues: CASSIDRENQPQHF. The CDR3 region has the DNA TGTGCCAGTAGTATCGACAGGGAGAATCAGCCCCAGCATTTT.

The V gene is TRBV5-1, the J gene TRBJ2-3; 8 positions match TRBD1. The CDR3 spans 19 residues. V lost 2 bases, J lost 4 bases, and 18 bases stayed unmatched. Germline V lookup: CDR1 SGHRS, CDR2 YFSETQ. Written as DNA, the CDR3 is TGCGCCAGCAGCTTTAGGGACAGGAAGGATTTACTATTCCCAGATACGCAGTATTTT. The encoded protein is CASSFRDRKDLLFPDTQYF.

The V call is TRBV6-6, the J call TRBJ1-5, with TRBD1 as a possible D gene (6 bases). Trimming stripped 4 bases from V and 0 bases from J, with 10 bases between. The germline V gene encodes CDR1 MNHNY and CDR2 SVGAGI (reference sequence). This CDR3 comprises 15 residues. CDR3 protein: CASSSGTLSNQPQHF. The DNA for the CDR3 is TGTGCCAGCAGTTCCGGGACACTTAGCAATCAGCCCCAGCATTTT.

The CDR3 region is CAWSVGGVGETQYF. The DNA of the CDR3 is TGTGCCTGGAGTGTTGGGGGGGTCGGGGAGACCCAGTACTTC. V usage is TRBV30 and J usage is TRBJ2-5, with 7 nucleotides matching TRBD2. The ends lost 0 bases at V and 5 bases at J; junction bases unmatched: 6. The CDR3 consists of 14 residues. Germline loops: CDR1 GTSNPN, CDR2 SVGIG (reference sequence).

V and J are TRBV4-1 and TRBJ1-5; no definite D call. The germline CDR1 and CDR2 sequences are MGHRA and YSYEKL. CDR3 size: 14 residues. V lost 0 bases, J lost 7 bases, and 10 bases lay in between. The CDR3 DNA follows: TGCGCCAGCAGCCAAGACAGGCGGGAACAGCCCCAGCATTTT. Amino acid sequence: CASSQDRREQPQHF.

CDR3 nucleotides: TGCGCCAGCAGCCCCCAGGGAAACAATTCACCCCTCCACTTT. The encoded protein is CASSPQGNNSPLHF. V and J are TRBV5-1 and TRBJ1-6, with D possibly TRBD1 on 5 matching bases. The V gene lost 4 bases and the J gene lost 7 bases, with 12 bases spanning the gap. The CDR3 has 14 residues. In germline, CDR1 is SGHRS, CDR2 YFSETQ.

CDR3 sequence reads: CASGPSGGTDTQYF. In DNA, the CDR3 is TGTGCCAGTGGACCCTCAGGGGGGACAGATACGCAGTATTTT. This chain links TRBV7-3 with TRBJ2-3; possible D gene TRBD1, 7 bases. The germline V and J ends were trimmed by 9 bases and 3 bases, with 16 bases remaining between them. This CDR3 comprises 14 residues. From germline, CDR1 is SGHTA and CDR2 FQGTGA. The complete variable domain, with remaining parts taken from reference TRBV7-3 and TRBJ2-3, reads GAGVSQTPSNKVTEKGKYVELRCDPISGHTALYWYRQSLGQGPEFLIYFQGTGAADDSGLPNDRFFAVRPEGSVSTLKIQRTERGDSAVYLCASGPSGGTDTQYFGPGTRLTVL.

The V call is TRBV4-3, the J call TRBJ2-5; D assignment may be TRBD1 or TRBD2 (5 bases each). This CDR3 has 16 amino acids. Germline V gene lookup returns CDR1 LGHNA and CDR2 YSLEER. The V end was cut by 1 base, the J end by 3 bases, with 15 bases between. CDR3 amino acids: CASSQVYGATKETQYF. CDR3 in DNA: TGCGCCAGCAGCCAAGTCTACGGGGCAACGAAAGAGACCCAGTACTTC.

This sequence joins TRBV2 and TRBJ1-2; weak D call: TRBD1 (5 bases). CDR3 length equals 14 residues. In germline, CDR1 is SNHLY, CDR2 FYNNEI. Trimming took off 6 bases at V and 4 bases at J, with 15 bases between the two ends. CDR3 residues: CASRPTGGTYGYTF. The DNA of the CDR3 is TGTGCCAGCAGGCCAACGGGGGGAACCTATGGCTACACCTTC.